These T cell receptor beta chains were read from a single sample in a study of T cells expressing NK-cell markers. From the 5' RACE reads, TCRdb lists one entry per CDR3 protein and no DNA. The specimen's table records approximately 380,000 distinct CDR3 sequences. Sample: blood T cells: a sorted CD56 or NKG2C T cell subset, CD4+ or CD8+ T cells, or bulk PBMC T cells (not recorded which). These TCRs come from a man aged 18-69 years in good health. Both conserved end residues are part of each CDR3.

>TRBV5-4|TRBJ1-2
CASSAQMVYGYTF
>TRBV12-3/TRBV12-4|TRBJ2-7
CASRGAGTGEAYEQYF
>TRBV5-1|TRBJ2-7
CASSLMLGVDSYEQYF
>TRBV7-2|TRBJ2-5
CASSLPSKGAETQYF
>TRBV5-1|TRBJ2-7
CASRIKEVSYEQYF
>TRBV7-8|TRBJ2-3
CASSASPTDTQYF
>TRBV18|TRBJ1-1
CASSPSIQTDTEAFF
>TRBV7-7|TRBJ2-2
CASSLGGAGGELFF
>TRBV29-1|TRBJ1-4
CSVVTGGYEKLFF
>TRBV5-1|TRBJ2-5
CASSLAIVSKGTQYF
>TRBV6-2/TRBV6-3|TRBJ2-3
CASSYSPPRDTQYF
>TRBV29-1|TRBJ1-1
CSVGNIGQGKTEAFF
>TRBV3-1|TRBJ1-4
CASSQRSGSEKLFF
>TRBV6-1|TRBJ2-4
CASLRGPDLAKNIQYF
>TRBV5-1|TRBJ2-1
CASSYHTNRGDEQFF
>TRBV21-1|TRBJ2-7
CASSKAAPAGDSYEQYF
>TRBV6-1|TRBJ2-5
CASTKQNLIQETQYF
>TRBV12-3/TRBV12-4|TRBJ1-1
CASSERQGAVGTEAFF
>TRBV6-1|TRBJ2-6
CASRTPGAGANVLTF
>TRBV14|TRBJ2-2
CASSRGVSGELFF
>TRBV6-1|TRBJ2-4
CASSGTGIAKNIQYF
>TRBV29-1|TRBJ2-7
CSVGGGYPTYEQYF
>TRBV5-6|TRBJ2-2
CASSVPLAAGELFF
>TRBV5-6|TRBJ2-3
CASSPRGELTDTQYF
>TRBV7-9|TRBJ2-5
CASSFWTSGGLKETQYF
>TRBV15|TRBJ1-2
CATSTRAGANYGYTF
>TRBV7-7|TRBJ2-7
CASSQEAVGEQYF
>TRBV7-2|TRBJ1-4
CASSLAHGRGDRLFF
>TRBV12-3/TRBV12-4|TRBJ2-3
CASSSSGMWLADTQYF
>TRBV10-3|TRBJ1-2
CAISESGWGPGYTF
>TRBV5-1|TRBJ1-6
CASSLMAGAYNSPLHF
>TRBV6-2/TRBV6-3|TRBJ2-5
CASSPGQGDRKTQYF
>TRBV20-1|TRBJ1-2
CSARPTGQGKLGGYTF
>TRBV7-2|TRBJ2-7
CASSLRSVGSYEQYF
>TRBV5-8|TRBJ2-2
CASSDRQGLNTGELFF
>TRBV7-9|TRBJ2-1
CASNPTSGARSYNEQFF
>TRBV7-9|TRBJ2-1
CASSLVQGGYNEQFF
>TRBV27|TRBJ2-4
CASSFTRLGIQYF
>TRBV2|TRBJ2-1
CASSQTNRVFNEQFF
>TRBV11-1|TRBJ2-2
CASSLDSNTGELFF
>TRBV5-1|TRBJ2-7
CASSLTPKSDRGYEQYF
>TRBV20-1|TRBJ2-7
CSAEIRQGSYEQYF
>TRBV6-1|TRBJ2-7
CASSTPPGRDSQYF
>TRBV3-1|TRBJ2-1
CASSQSLAGGPEGEQFF
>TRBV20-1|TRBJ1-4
CSASLTLGKLFF
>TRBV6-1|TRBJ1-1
CASSERIGTGGSGEAFF
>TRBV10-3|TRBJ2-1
CAISGTSGAPSSYNEQFF
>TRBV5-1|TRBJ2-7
CASSFRTGPYEQYF
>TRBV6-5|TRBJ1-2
CASSDEGRGYTF
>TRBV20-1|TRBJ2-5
CSARVSRGDQETQYF
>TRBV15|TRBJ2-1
CATSRAGEQFF
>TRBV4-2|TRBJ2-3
CASSQDSGGGADTQYF
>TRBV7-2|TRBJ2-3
CASSPRDRTDTQYF
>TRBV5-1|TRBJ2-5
CASSPWTAQETQYF
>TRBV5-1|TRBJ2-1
CASRRLPRGGLDNEQFF
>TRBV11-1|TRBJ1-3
CASSPIGGPTGDGNTIYF
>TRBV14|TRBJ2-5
CASSQFLRGETQYF
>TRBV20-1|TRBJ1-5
CSASLYLNSNQPQHF
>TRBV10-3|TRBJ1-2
CAISPTDNYGYTF